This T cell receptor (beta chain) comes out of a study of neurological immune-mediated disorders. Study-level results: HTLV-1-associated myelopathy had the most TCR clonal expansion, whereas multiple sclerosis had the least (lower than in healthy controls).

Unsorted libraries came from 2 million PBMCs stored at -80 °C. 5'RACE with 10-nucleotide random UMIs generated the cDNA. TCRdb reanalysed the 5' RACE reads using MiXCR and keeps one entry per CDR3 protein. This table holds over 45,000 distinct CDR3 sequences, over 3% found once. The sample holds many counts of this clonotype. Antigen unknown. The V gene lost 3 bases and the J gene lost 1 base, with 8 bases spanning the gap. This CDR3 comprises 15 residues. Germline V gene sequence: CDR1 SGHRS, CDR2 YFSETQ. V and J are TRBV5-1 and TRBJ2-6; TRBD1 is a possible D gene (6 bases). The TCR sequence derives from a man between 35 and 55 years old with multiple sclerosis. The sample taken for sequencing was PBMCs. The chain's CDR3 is CASSSGTSGANVLTF. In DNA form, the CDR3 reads TGCGCCAGCAGCTCTGGGACATCTGGGGCCAACGTCCTGACTTTC.